This T cell receptor (beta chain) was obtained from a study of T cells in Graves' hyperthyroidism and ophthalmopathy. The study's findings and limits: In simple terms, a model built on 13 V-J features told ophthalmopathy apart from stable hyperthyroidism.

Newly diagnosed hyperthyroidism, duration under 2 months, in patients aged 18 to 65. Diagnoses rested on clinical symptoms, serum thyroxine and TRAb, thyroid ultrasound and orbital computed tomography. The CDR3 has 14 amino acids. The V gene end was trimmed by 8 bases and the J gene end by 2 bases; junction bases not matched to a gene: 6. Germline lookup yields CDR1 MGHDK and CDR2 SYGVNS. The CDR3 regions of TCR beta were amplified from RNA transcripts. The primer set for the first-round RT-PCR of the TCR CDR3 was HTBI. TCRdb recomputed calls from the multiplex PCR reads with MiXCR, one row per CDR3 protein. This table has 550,000 to 600,000 distinct CDR3 sequences, around 15% appearing once. This clonotype was counted between two and nine times. Its antigen is unknown.

Sequencing was done on a sample of blood. This chain uses TRBV25-1 with TRBJ2-1; 7 bases are a match to TRBD2. This sequence was found in a woman younger than 35 with Graves' hyperthyroidism. For the CDR3, the DNA is TGTGCCAGCGGGCTAGCGGCGACCTACAATGAGCAGTTCTTC. The encoded protein is CASGLAATYNEQFF.